The next 21 T cell receptor beta chains were all read from a single sample in a study of shared clonotypes between healthy human individuals. The naive CD8 population came from CD45RO-negative cells selected for CCR7, without terminally differentiated effector memory CD45RA+ cells. Libraries were prepared by immunoSEQ multiplex PCR; TCRdb keeps only in-frame clonotypes and omits some of them. The table includes about 1.9 million clones, just over 90% detected once. Sequenced sample: naive CD8+ T cells from PBMCs. These receptors were collected from a man between 18 and 35 years old in good health. Some clones in this sample may be carry-over from other donors' samples.

This clone came up once. The V gene is TRBV10-3, the J gene TRBJ2-1, with TRBD1 matching over 7 bases. The CDR3 contains 11 residues. Trimming at V came to 10 bases and at J to 10 bases, leaving 7 bases not matched to a gene. The germline CDR1 and CDR2 sequences are ENHRY and SYGVKD. The CDR3 sequence: CATSGGGEQFF. CDR3 DNA: TGTGCCACCTCAGGGGGTGGGGAGCAGTTCTTC.

V is TRBV6-1 and J is TRBJ1-1; D perhaps matches TRBD1 (5 bases). The ends were cut back, 10 bases at V and 4 bases at J, with 19 bases in the middle. Per germline, CDR1 MNHNS and CDR2 SASEGT. CDR3 length: 14 amino acids. Here the CDR3 reads CATTWDPRGTEAFF. The DNA of the CDR3 is TGTGCCACTACTTGGGACCCCCGGGGCACTGAAGCTTTCTTT.

The gene calls are TRBV6-1 and TRBJ2-2; the D is unclear. Trimming shortened V by 3 bases and J by 6 bases, and 11 bases separated the two germline ends. The germline V gene has CDR1 MNHNS and CDR2 SASEGT. The CDR3 is 14 residues long. The CDR3 sequence is CASSEAHRPGELFF. The CDR3 nucleotides read TGTGCCAGCAGTGAGGCACATCGGCCCGGGGAGCTGTTTTTT.

This clone appeared a single time. The genes are TRBV27 and TRBJ1-2, with 7 bases identical to TRBD1. This CDR3 region has 16 residues. Germline V gene data show CDR1 as MNHEY and CDR2 as SMNVEV (reference sequence). The trim removed 5 bases at V and 3 bases at J, leaving 12 bases unmatched. Here the CDR3 DNA reads TGTGCCAGCAGTAGACAAAAGGAGACAGGGTACTATGGCTACACCTTC. It codes for CASSRQKETGYYGYTF.

This clone came up once. The chain joins TRBV12-5 to TRBJ2-3; 9 nucleotides agree with TRBD2. J lost 4 bases, V lost 1 base, and 3 bases had no gene match. The CDR3 consists of 15 residues. Germline V gene data show CDR1 as LGHNT and CDR2 as FRNRAP. The CDR3, as DNA: TGTGCTAGTGGTTTGGGGACTAGCGTAGCAGATACGCAGTATTTT. Translation gives CASGLGTSVADTQYF.

The chain is built from TRBV7-3 and TRBJ2-7; maybe TRBD2 (6 bases). This CDR3 spans 15 amino acids. CDR1 and CDR2 from the germline V gene are SGHTA and FQGTGA. V was trimmed by 3 bases and J by 0 bases, leaving 12 bases between them. The CDR3 DNA reads as TGTGCCAGCAGCTTGGAGGGAGAGCTCTCCTACGAGCAGTACTTC. Translated: CASSLEGELSYEQYF. Looking up the rest from reference TRBV7-3 and TRBJ2-7 gives the full variable domain: GAGVSQTPSNKVTEKGKYVELRCDPISGHTALYWYRQSLGQGPEFLIYFQGTGAADDSGLPNDRFFAVRPEGSVSTLKIQRTERGDSAVYLCASSLEGELSYEQYFGPGTRLTVT.

V gene TRBV2 combines with J gene TRBJ1-4; D call uncertain. The CDR3 runs to 17 residues. V lost 8 bases to trimming and J lost 0 bases, with 19 bases between them. Germline-derived CDR1 and CDR2 are SNHLY and FYNNEI. CDR3 DNA: TGTGCCAGCCACTCGAGGCGCCTTGGCGCAACTAATGAAAAACTGTTTTTT. Translation: CASHSRRLGATNEKLFF.

The chain links TRBV5-6 to TRBJ1-1; D perhaps matches TRBD1 (6 bases). Trimming pared 7 bases from V and 3 bases from J, leaving 16 bases between. Looked up from germline, CDR1 is SGHDT and CDR2 is YYEEEE. The CDR3 totals 14 residues. CDR3 in DNA: TGTGCCAGCGGCAGGGGATATAAGGACACTGAAGCTTTCTTT. Translated: CASGRGYKDTEAFF.

The chain is built from TRBV30 and TRBJ2-7; either TRBD1 or TRBD2 may supply D (7 bases each). V lost 5 bases and J lost 6, with 23 bases in between. Germline CDR1 and CDR2: GTSNPN and SVGIG (reference sequence). The CDR3 spans 15 residues. This CDR3 is CAWELSGTAGSEQYF. CDR3 nucleotide sequence: TGTGCCTGGGAATTATCCGGGACAGCGGGATCCGAGCAGTACTTC. The whole variable domain, filled in from reference TRBV30 and TRBJ2-7, reads SQTIHQWPATLVQPVGSPLSLECTVEGTSNPNLYWYRQAAGRGLQLLFYSVGIGQISSEVPQNLSASRPQDRQFILSSKKLLLSDSGFYLCAWELSGTAGSEQYFGPGTRLTVT.

This chain joins TRBV7-9 and TRBJ2-7; D might be TRBD2 (5 bases). Germline V gene data show CDR1 as SEHNR and CDR2 as FQNEAQ (reference sequence). This CDR3 spans 15 amino acids. V lost 4 bases and J 4 bases, leaving 17 bases between the germline ends. This chain's CDR3 is CASSSPAAPRYEQYF. Here the CDR3 DNA reads TGTGCCAGCAGCTCTCCAGCGGCTCCAAGATACGAGCAGTACTTC.

V is TRBV28 and J is TRBJ2-3; 12 bases fit TRBD2. V lost 3 bases, J lost 7 bases, and 8 bases stayed unmatched. The CDR3 loop spans 16 amino acids. Germline V gene sequence: CDR1 MDHEN, CDR2 SYDVKM. The CDR3 nucleotides read TGTGCCAGCAGTTTTCGGACTAGCGGGATCCCCCATACGCAGTATTTT. Residues: CASSFRTSGIPHTQYF.

The chain joins TRBV4-2 to TRBJ2-7; tentative D call: TRBD2 (6 bases). CDR3 length: 15 residues. Deletions cut 7 bases from V and 3 bases from J, with 19 bases between. Germline V gene lookup returns CDR1 LGHNA and CDR2 YNFKEQ. The CDR3 DNA follows: TGTGCCAGCACCGCGAGTCGGTTGGGGGGCTACGAGCAGTACTTC. Protein sequence: CASTASRLGGYEQYF.

CDR3: CASSLVGGRIAGAFF. In nucleotides, the CDR3 is TGTGCCAGCAGCTTGGTAGGGGGGCGGATTGCGGGAGCTTTCTTT. The chain uses TRBV5-6 and TRBJ1-1, with D perhaps TRBD1 (6 bases). V dropped 0 bases and J dropped 10 bases, with 19 bases sitting between them. CDR1 is SGHDT, CDR2 YYEEEE, per germline. The CDR3 spans 15 residues.

The chain uses TRBV4-1 and TRBJ2-1; tentatively, D is TRBD1 or TRBD2 (5 bases each). V was shortened by 2 bases and J by 9 bases, with 17 bases between the two germline ends. CDR1 and CDR2 from the germline V gene are MGHRA and YSYEKL. The CDR3 loop spans 15 amino acids. CDR3 protein: CASSQYDQGRGEQFF. CDR3 sequence (DNA): TGCGCCAGCAGCCAATACGATCAGGGACGAGGTGAGCAGTTCTTC.

The rearrangement joins TRBV7-9 to TRBJ2-2; 11 nucleotides line up with TRBD1. The CDR3 contains 14 residues. The V gene end was trimmed by 5 bases and the J gene end by 6 bases; junction bases not matched to a gene: 2. Germline CDR1 and CDR2: SEHNR and FQNEAQ (reference sequence). The CDR3 bases are TGTGCCAGCAGCCCGGACAGGGGGCCCGGGGAGCTGTTTTTT. Residues: CASSPDRGPGELFF.

J is TRBJ2-2 and V is TRBV28; the match to TRBD2 covers 8 bases. CDR1 and CDR2 from the germline V gene are MDHEN and SYDVKM. This CDR3 has 15 residues. J gave up 4 bases and V 6 bases, and 7 bases lay outside the gene matches. The CDR3 here is CASRPAGEFTGELFF. CDR3 nucleotide sequence: TGTGCCAGCAGACCAGCGGGAGAATTCACCGGGGAGCTGTTTTTT.

The rearrangement joins TRBV28 to TRBJ2-5; D unclear. Germline CDR1 is MDHEN and CDR2 is SYDVKM. This CDR3 is built from 12 residues. Between the trimmed V and J ends, which lost 8 bases and 5 bases, there was a span of 12 bases. This CDR3 is CASCPPDETQYF. The DNA of the CDR3 is TGTGCCAGCTGCCCCCCAGACGAGACCCAGTACTTC.

The rearrangement links TRBV4-1 to TRBJ2-7, with 8 bases aligning to TRBD2. The CDR3 is 16 amino acids. With V trimmed by 0 bases and J by 2 bases, 6 bases remained unmatched. Germline V lookup: CDR1 MGHRA, CDR2 YSYEKL. DNA for the CDR3: TGCGCCAGCAGCCAAGAGAGCGGGAGTGTAACCTACGAGCAGTACTTC. Translating it yields CASSQESGSVTYEQYF.

For the CDR3, the DNA is TGTGCCAGCTCACCAAGGACAGAAGAGACCCAGTACTTC. This encodes CASSPRTEETQYF. J is TRBJ2-5 and V is TRBV18; a possible D gene is TRBD1 (6 bases). CDR1 and CDR2 (germline): KGHSH, LQKENI. Trimming took 2 bases from V and 3 from J, leaving 7 bases between them. The CDR3 sequence is 13 residues long. The complete variable domain, with remaining parts taken from reference TRBV18 and TRBJ2-5, reads NAGVMQNPRHLVRRRGQEARLRCSPMKGHSHVYWYRQLPEEGLKFMVYLQKENIIDESGMPKERFSAEFPKEGPSILRIQQVVRGDSAAYFCASSPRTEETQYFGPGTRLLVL.

Remarks on this clone: Other nucleotide sequences in the sample specify the same CDR3. The V call is TRBV29-1, the J call TRBJ2-1; TRBD2 agrees at 7 bases. Germline lookup yields CDR1 SQVTM and CDR2 ANQGSEA. The CDR3 contains 12 residues. Unmatched junction bases numbered 3, after V lost 7 bases and J lost 3 bases. The CDR3 nucleotides read TGCAGCGCCGGCGGGAGCTACAATGAGCAGTTCTTC. Protein product: CSAGGSYNEQFF.

The chain has TRBV11-2 and TRBJ2-1; D remains ambiguous. This CDR3 has 14 residues. V dropped 5 bases and J dropped 7 bases, with 15 bases sitting between them. Germline V lookup: CDR1 SGHAT, CDR2 FQNNGV. The CDR3 bases are TGTGCCAGCAGCCCCCATTTGTTGAAGAATGAGCAGTTCTTC. Its protein is CASSPHLLKNEQFF. The full variable domain, rest sourced from reference TRBV11-2 and TRBJ2-1, is EAGVAQSPRYKIIEKRQSVAFWCNPISGHATLYWYQQILGQGPKLLIQFQNNGVVDDSQLPKDRFSAERLKGVDSTLKIQPAKLEDSAVYLCASSPHLLKNEQFFGPGTRLTVL.